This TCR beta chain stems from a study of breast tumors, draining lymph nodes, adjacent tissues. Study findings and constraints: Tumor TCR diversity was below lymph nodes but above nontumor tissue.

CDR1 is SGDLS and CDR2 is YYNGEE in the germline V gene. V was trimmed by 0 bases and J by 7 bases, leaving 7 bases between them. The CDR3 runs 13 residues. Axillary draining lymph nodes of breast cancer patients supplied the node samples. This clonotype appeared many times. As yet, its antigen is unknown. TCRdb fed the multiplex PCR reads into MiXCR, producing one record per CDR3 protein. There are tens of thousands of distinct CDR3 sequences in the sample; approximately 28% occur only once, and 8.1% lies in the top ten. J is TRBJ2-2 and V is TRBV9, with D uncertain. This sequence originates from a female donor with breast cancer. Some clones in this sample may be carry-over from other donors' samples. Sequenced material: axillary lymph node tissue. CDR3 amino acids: CASSVGGHGELFF. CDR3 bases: TGTGCCAGCAGCGTAGGAGGTCACGGGGAGCTGTTTTTT.